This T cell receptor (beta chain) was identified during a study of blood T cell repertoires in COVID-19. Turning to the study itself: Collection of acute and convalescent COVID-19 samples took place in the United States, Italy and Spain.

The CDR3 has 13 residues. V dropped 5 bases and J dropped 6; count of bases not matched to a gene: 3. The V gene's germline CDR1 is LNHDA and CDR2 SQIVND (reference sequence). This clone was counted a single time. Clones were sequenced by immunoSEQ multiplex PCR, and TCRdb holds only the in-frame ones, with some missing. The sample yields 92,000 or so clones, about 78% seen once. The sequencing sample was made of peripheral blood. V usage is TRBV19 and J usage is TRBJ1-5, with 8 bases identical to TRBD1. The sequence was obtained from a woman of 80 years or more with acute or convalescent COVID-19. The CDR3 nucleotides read TGTGCCAGTAGTTCACAGGGGGGTCAGCCCCAGCATTTT. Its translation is CASSSQGGQPQHF.